The rows below give T cell receptor beta chains drawn from one sample of a study of cytomegalovirus exposure and HLA in healthy donors. Clones were sequenced by immunoSEQ multiplex PCR, and TCRdb holds only the in-frame ones, with some missing. The sample lists 130,000 or so clones, approximately 80% occurring once. Material for sequencing was PBMCs. These receptor sequences come from a woman under 30 in good health and CMV-seronegative. Both conserved end residues are part of each CDR3. Each record gives: V gene, clone size, J gene, D gene, CDR3 protein, CDR3 DNA. A D gene is named only where the DNA matches it firmly. Clone size is stated in some rows and not others, as once, few, many or a class when expanded.

v_call: TRBV19
clone_size: few
j_call: TRBJ1-2
d_call: -
cdr3_aa: CASSRTPGAFNYGYTF
cdr3_nt: TGTGCCAGTAGTAGAACCCCAGGGGCGTTTAACTATGGCTACACCTTC

v_call: TRBV6-1
clone_size: -
j_call: TRBJ2-3
d_call: TRBD2
cdr3_aa: CATRESGRADTQYF
cdr3_nt: TGTGCCACCAGGGAAAGCGGGAGGGCCGATACGCAGTATTTT

v_call: TRBV7-9
clone_size: -
j_call: TRBJ1-1
d_call: -
cdr3_aa: CSSSPPNVEAFF
cdr3_nt: TGTTCCAGCAGCCCGCCTAACGTCGAAGCTTTCTTT

v_call: TRBV4-1
clone_size: -
j_call: TRBJ2-3
d_call: TRBD2
cdr3_aa: CASSQALTSGGTDTQYF
cdr3_nt: TGCGCCAGCAGCCAAGCTCTAACTAGCGGGGGCACAGATACGCAGTATTTT

v_call: TRBV7-2
clone_size: once
j_call: TRBJ2-5
d_call: TRBD2
cdr3_aa: CASSPGLAGETQYF
cdr3_nt: TGTGCCAGCAGCCCCGGACTAGCGGGAGAGACCCAGTACTTC

v_call: TRBV4-1
clone_size: once
j_call: TRBJ2-5
d_call: TRBD2
cdr3_aa: CASSQDASGTYQETQYF
cdr3_nt: TGCGCCAGCAGCCAAGACGCCAGCGGGACGTACCAAGAGACCCAGTACTTC

v_call: TRBV30
clone_size: -
j_call: TRBJ2-3
d_call: -
cdr3_aa: CAWSVVLTDTQYF
cdr3_nt: TGTGCCTGGAGTGTAGTACTGACAGATACGCAGTATTTT

v_call: TRBV7-9
clone_size: -
j_call: TRBJ1-1
d_call: -
cdr3_aa: CASSSQENTEAFF
cdr3_nt: TGTGCCAGCAGCTCACAGGAAAACACTGAAGCTTTCTTT

v_call: TRBV7-4
clone_size: -
j_call: TRBJ2-7
d_call: TRBD2
cdr3_aa: CASSSPSGRFNEQYF
cdr3_nt: TGTGCCAGCAGCTCCCCTAGCGGGAGATTCAACGAGCAGTACTTC

v_call: TRBV30
clone_size: -
j_call: TRBJ2-1
d_call: TRBD2
cdr3_aa: CAWSPGLAGNEQFF
cdr3_nt: TGTGCCTGGAGTCCGGGACTAGCGGGAAATGAGCAGTTCTTC

v_call: TRBV5-4
clone_size: -
j_call: TRBJ2-1
d_call: -
cdr3_aa: CASSLDRSSSYNEQFF
cdr3_nt: TGTGCCAGCAGCTTGGACAGGTCAAGCTCCTACAATGAGCAGTTCTTC

v_call: TRBV15
clone_size: -
j_call: TRBJ2-1
d_call: TRBD2
cdr3_aa: CATSRVPGTSGRGLFF
cdr3_nt: TGTGCCACCAGCAGGGTTCCCGGGACTAGCGGGAGAGGTCTGTTCTTC

v_call: TRBV7-7
clone_size: -
j_call: TRBJ1-3
d_call: -
cdr3_aa: CASSRDSSSGNTIYF
cdr3_nt: TGTGCCAGCAGCCGTGACAGTTCCTCTGGAAACACCATATATTTT

v_call: TRBV6-1
clone_size: -
j_call: TRBJ1-5
d_call: -
cdr3_aa: CASSENTGTQPQHF
cdr3_nt: TGTGCCAGCAGTGAAAATACAGGGACTCAGCCCCAGCATTTT

v_call: TRBV10-3
clone_size: -
j_call: TRBJ1-2
d_call: -
cdr3_aa: CAINSTPNYGYTF
cdr3_nt: TGTGCCATCAACTCGACTCCTAACTATGGCTACACCTTC

v_call: TRBV5-1
clone_size: -
j_call: TRBJ2-7
d_call: -
cdr3_aa: CASSRGTPYEQYF
cdr3_nt: TGCGCCAGCAGCAGGGGAACCCCCTACGAGCAGTACTTC

v_call: TRBV19
clone_size: -
j_call: TRBJ2-5
d_call: TRBD2
cdr3_aa: CASSIVAGQETQYF
cdr3_nt: TGTGCCAGTAGTATTGTAGCGGGGCAAGAGACCCAGTACTTC

v_call: TRBV30
clone_size: -
j_call: TRBJ2-1
d_call: -
cdr3_aa: CAWSLVGLRREQFF
cdr3_nt: TGTGCCTGGAGTTTGGTGGGGCTCCGTAGGGAGCAGTTCTTC

v_call: TRBV5-6
clone_size: -
j_call: TRBJ1-2
d_call: TRBD1
cdr3_aa: CASSLAGQGAYGYTF
cdr3_nt: TGTGCCAGCAGCTTAGCAGGACAGGGGGCATATGGCTACACCTTC

v_call: TRBV27
clone_size: few
j_call: TRBJ2-3
d_call: -
cdr3_aa: CASSLRMGAQNTQYF
cdr3_nt: TGTGCCAGCTCCCTCAGGATGGGGGCGCAGAATACGCAGTATTTT

v_call: TRBV7-2
clone_size: -
j_call: TRBJ2-1
d_call: TRBD2
cdr3_aa: CASTSGSGSGNEQFF
cdr3_nt: TGTGCCAGCACCTCTGGGAGCGGGAGTGGTAATGAGCAGTTCTTC

v_call: TRBV27
clone_size: -
j_call: TRBJ1-5
d_call: -
cdr3_aa: CASSLSGRNSNQPQHF
cdr3_nt: TGTGCCAGCAGTTTATCGGGGAGAAATAGCAATCAGCCCCAGCATTTT

v_call: TRBV7-9
clone_size: few
j_call: TRBJ1-1
d_call: -
cdr3_aa: CASSFYNPEAFF
cdr3_nt: TGTGCCAGCAGCTTCTATAACCCTGAAGCTTTCTTT

v_call: TRBV5-1
clone_size: -
j_call: TRBJ2-7
d_call: TRBD1
cdr3_aa: CASSGAGTGTEQYF
cdr3_nt: TGCGCCAGCAGCGGAGCCGGGACAGGGACCGAGCAGTACTTC

v_call: TRBV6-6
clone_size: many
j_call: TRBJ2-7
d_call: TRBD2
cdr3_aa: CASSYLLAGDEQYF
cdr3_nt: TGTGCCAGCAGTTACCTTCTAGCGGGAGATGAGCAGTACTTC

v_call: TRBV30
clone_size: -
j_call: TRBJ2-1
d_call: -
cdr3_aa: CAWTGYNEQFF
cdr3_nt: TGTGCCTGGACAGGGTACAATGAGCAGTTCTTC

v_call: TRBV6-5
clone_size: -
j_call: TRBJ2-7
d_call: TRBD1
cdr3_aa: CASSYGQGPPYEQYF
cdr3_nt: TGTGCCAGCAGCTATGGACAGGGCCCACCCTACGAGCAGTACTTC

v_call: TRBV5-6
clone_size: -
j_call: TRBJ1-1
d_call: TRBD1
cdr3_aa: CASSRGQSNTEAFF
cdr3_nt: TGTGCCAGCAGCCGGGGACAGTCGAACACTGAAGCTTTCTTT

v_call: TRBV25-1
clone_size: -
j_call: TRBJ1-2
d_call: -
cdr3_aa: CASSDYRTRGYTF
cdr3_nt: TGTGCCAGCAGTGATTACCGAACTAGAGGCTACACCTTC

v_call: TRBV15
clone_size: -
j_call: TRBJ2-7
d_call: TRBD1
cdr3_aa: CATSRSGQGSYEQYF
cdr3_nt: TGTGCCACCAGCAGATCGGGACAGGGTTCCTACGAGCAGTACTTC

v_call: TRBV6-1
clone_size: -
j_call: TRBJ1-4
d_call: TRBD1
cdr3_aa: CASSDRDGEKLFF
cdr3_nt: TGTGCCAGCAGCGACAGGGATGGAGAAAAACTGTTTTTT

v_call: TRBV10-3
clone_size: -
j_call: TRBJ1-1
d_call: -
cdr3_aa: CAISETATENTEAFF
cdr3_nt: TGTGCCATCAGTGAGACGGCGACAGAGAACACTGAAGCTTTCTTT

v_call: TRBV7-2
clone_size: -
j_call: TRBJ2-7
d_call: TRBD2
cdr3_aa: CASSPSGLATYEQYF
cdr3_nt: TGTGCCAGCAGCCCATCGGGACTAGCTACGTACGAGCAGTACTTC